The subject of this entry is one T cell receptor beta chain. Its specific antigen is unknown. As the CDR3 is not closed by the conserved phenylalanine or tryptophan, this likely results from a read error. Bulk unsorted tissue served as the source for RNA extraction, and RNA quality was assessed using a NanoDrop ND-1000 and an Agilent 2100. Newly diagnosed lung cancer patients without prior chemotherapy who had been admitted for thoracic surgery in China between August and November 2014 were enrolled as donors. The study excluded patients who had received radiotherapy or chemotherapy before or who had another cancer at the same time. Surgical tissue pieces of roughly 1-2.1 cm3 were preserved in RNAlater solution and stored at -80 °C until use. These data are taken from a study of tumor and adjacent non-tumor tissue in lung cancer (dated by TCRdb to 2017 to 2018). Regarding the research as a whole: The cohort included some 11 adenocarcinoma, a couple of squamous cell carcinoma and 1 small cell lung cancer patients. Ages among the roughly 15 patients ranged from roughly 31 to 76 years, there were some 10 men and 5 women, and disease was at TNM stage I to III. Sequencing produced 100 million to 150 million productive TCRbeta reads in total, an average of about 4 million reads per sample. A few dozen paired specimens, one tumor and one normal lung sample per patient, were profiled by TCRbeta CDR3 sequencing. The study compared bulk TCRbeta repertoires from lung tumor tissue and matched distant non-tumor lung tissue of roughly 14 lung cancer patients.

The library was generated by multiplex PCR. Sequencing was carried out with an Illumina HiSeq 2500. TCRbeta libraries were built by three rounds of nested PCR using primers (Table S4), following protocols modified from ARM-PCR. Before sequencing, PCR products of 200-500 bp were cut from the gel and purified using the QIAquick gel extraction kit. As for the authors' bioinformatics: Reads were cleaned with Trimmomatic, merged with FLASH into complete CDR3 sequences, and assigned to V(D)J germline segments with MiTCR. Clonal diversity was calculated as the inverse Simpson's index using VDJtools. In-frame sequences lacking a premature stop codon were counted as productive reads. TCRdb reprocessed the public reads (quality trimming at Q25 with fastp, clone calling with MiXCR) and kept in-frame beta chains. Rows matching on CDR3 protein sequence are summarized as one entry with the most common DNA and genes. These V and J calls derive from TCRdb rather than the authors' analysis. The table for this sample lists roughly 70,000 distinct CDR3 sequences; roughly 73% of them were counted only once. The top ten clonotypes cover 28% of the sample.

Including both end residues, the CDR3 is 16 amino acids long. Just CDR3 DNA is preserved here, 48 bases in frame from base 1. The germline V gene encodes CDR1 SEHNR and CDR2 FQNEAQ (reference sequence). V gives up 6 bases and J gives up 3 bases, and the segment between their germline ends measures 17 bases. Overall results and qualifications from the work: Tumor tissue showed significantly greater TCR diversity (inverse Simpson) than normal lung tissue (approximately 430 vs 150, P = 0.0075, Mann-Whitney U test). Neither the sequencing platform nor unique molecular identifiers are mentioned in the methods. With only roughly 14 patients in the cohort, the authors noted that larger samples and more detailed clinical data are needed. Younger patients had significantly higher TCR diversity, and higher tumor TCR diversity was associated with shorter overall and disease-free survival. A significantly larger cumulative share of the repertoire was made up by the top 100 clones in normal lung than in tumor tissue. Because peripheral blood was not sequenced, the blood TCRbeta repertoires of the lung cancer patients in the study went unexamined.

The sequenced sample consisted of lung tumor tissue. This chain is built from TRBV7-9 and TRBJ1-4, and possibly TRBD1, on 5 matching bases. The sequence derives from a man aged 55 to 70 with non-small cell lung cancer. This receptor has the CDR3 CASSPPTRGPNEKLFS. The nucleotides read TGTGCCAGCAGTCCTCCGACGAGGGGTCCTAATGAAAAACTGTTTTCT.